This T cell receptor (beta chain) was identified in a study of beta chain features in type 1 diabetes. As for the study in general: Healthy donors resembled patients in age, gender and cell yields.

Expressed TCRB transcripts were sequenced, since all the RNA that had been isolated was reverse transcribed. Libraries were prepared by immunoSEQ multiplex PCR; TCRdb keeps only in-frame clonotypes and omits some of them. The profile shows around 310,000 clones, 13% of them singletons. Worth noting for this clone: Its antigen is unidentified.

CD4+ cells of the naive, central memory, regulatory and stem cell-like memory types were sorted via CD45RO/CCR7/CD25/CD127/CD95/CD27. Trimming removed 1 base at V and 5 bases at J, with 6 bases between. Looked up from germline, CDR1 is LNHDA and CDR2 is SQIVND (reference sequence). The CDR3 is 13 residues long. Study-level findings and limits: Shortening that was moderate but significant affected the TCRB CDR3s of Type 1 diabetes patients in all four CD4+ subsets. The naive, central memory and Treg TCRB repertoires of patients appeared to be more similar to one another than those of healthy donors.

V usage is TRBV19 and J usage is TRBJ1-5; no clear D gene. The receptor's source is a woman under 30 with type 1 diabetes. Material: naive CD4+ T cells from blood. CDR3 amino acids: CASSIGGDQPQHF. CDR3 DNA: TGTGCCAGTAGTATAGGCGGGGATCAGCCCCAGCATTTT.